This paragraph reports one TCR beta chain. The CDR3 has 15 amino acids. Trimming took 4 bases from V and 5 from J, leaving 18 bases between them. CDR1 is MGHRA, CDR2 YSYEKL, per germline. The data were taken from a study of shared clonotypes between healthy human individuals. Study in general: Donor ages ranged 18 to 49 years: a couple of women, a few men.

The assay was immunoSEQ multiplex PCR, and TCRdb's table has in-frame clones only and misses some. The repertoire holds under 2,000,000 clones, with about 94% as singletons. CD45RO-negative CD8 cells positively selected for CCR7 made up the naive population, which excluded terminally differentiated effector memory CD45RA+ cells. The rearrangement links TRBV4-1 to TRBJ2-7; D is ambiguous. The TCR was taken from a man between 18 and 35 years old in good health. The sequenced sample consisted of naive CD8+ T cells sorted from blood. The CDR3 coding sequence is TGCGCCAGCAGCCCTGGCGCCGTGGCGGTCGACGAGCAGTACTTC. It codes for CASSPGAVAVDEQYF.